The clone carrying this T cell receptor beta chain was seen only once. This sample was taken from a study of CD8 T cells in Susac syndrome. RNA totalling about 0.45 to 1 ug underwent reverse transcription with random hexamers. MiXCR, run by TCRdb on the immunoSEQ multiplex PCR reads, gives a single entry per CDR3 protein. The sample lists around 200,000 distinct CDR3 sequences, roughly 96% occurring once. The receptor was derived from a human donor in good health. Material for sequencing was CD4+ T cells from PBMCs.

CDR3 nucleotide sequence: TGCAGCGGATTTGTTGGCGGGAGGATCGACAATGAGCAGTTCTTC. It codes for CSGFVGGRIDNEQFF. The chain recombines TRBV29-1 with TRBJ2-1; 8 positions agree with TRBD2. The CDR3 is made up of 15 amino acids. The germline V gene encodes CDR1 SQVTM and CDR2 ANQGSEA. V dropped 7 bases and J dropped 5; count of bases not matched to a gene: 13.